The TCR beta chain described here comes from a study of CD8 T cells in ankylosing spondylitis. Generation of TCR beta libraries employed quantitative 5'-RACE incorporating molecular barcodes. TCRdb processed the 5' RACE reads anew with MiXCR; each CDR3 protein has one entry. The sample carries fewer than 550,000 distinct CDR3 sequences, 5.3% recorded once. CDR3 length: 17 residues. The germline gives CDR1 LGHNT, CDR2 FRNRAP. J gave up 9 bases and V 4 bases, and 13 bases lay outside the gene matches. This clonotype was observed many times. Its antigen is not identified. Study results and limitations: It appeared that ankylosing spondylitis blood was characterized by a TCR beta motif of roughly 8 highly homologous variants. Clones linked to disease, bearing a CD8+ phenotype, were relatively rare in peripheral blood. Earlier studies detected some motif variants in reactive arthritis synovial fluid and blood. Significant enrichment of disease-linked clones was reported in matched ankylosing spondylitis synovial fluid.

This chain uses TRBV12-5 with TRBJ2-1; 12 bases are a match to TRBD1. Specimen: blood, either unsorted or a sorted T cell fraction (not recorded which). The origin of this receptor is a male donor with ankylosing spondylitis. The CDR3 protein is CASGSKTGQGALSEQFF. CDR3 nucleotide sequence: TGTGCTAGTGGTTCCAAAACGGGACAGGGGGCCTTAAGTGAGCAGTTCTTC.